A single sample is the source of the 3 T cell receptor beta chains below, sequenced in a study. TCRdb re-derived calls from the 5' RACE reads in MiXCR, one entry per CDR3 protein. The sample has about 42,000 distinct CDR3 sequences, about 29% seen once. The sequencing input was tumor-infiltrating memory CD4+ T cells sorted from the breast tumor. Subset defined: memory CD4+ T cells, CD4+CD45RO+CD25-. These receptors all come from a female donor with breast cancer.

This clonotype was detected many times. The CDR3 protein is CASSFAAATAGGEKLFF. CDR3 nucleotide sequence: TGTGCCAGCAGTTTCGCAGCCGCGACAGCCGGAGGCGAAAAACTGTTTTTT. The chain couples TRBV28 to TRBJ1-4, with a tentative D call TRBD1 (5 bases). The CDR3 extends over 17 amino acids. V shed 3 bases and J shed 8 bases, with 22 bases lying between them. Germline CDR1 MDHEN, CDR2 SYDVKM. The whole variable domain, remainder taken from reference TRBV28 and TRBJ1-4, is DVKVTQSSRYLVKRTGEKVFLECVQDMDHENMFWYRQDPGLGLRLIYFSYDVKMKEKGDIPEGYSVSREKKERFSLILESASTNQTSMYLCASSFAAATAGGEKLFFGSGTQLSVL.

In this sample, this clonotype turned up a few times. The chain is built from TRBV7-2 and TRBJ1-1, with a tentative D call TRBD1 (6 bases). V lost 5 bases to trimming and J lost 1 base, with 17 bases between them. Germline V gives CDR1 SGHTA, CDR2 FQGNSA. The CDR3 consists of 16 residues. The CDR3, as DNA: TGTGCCAGCAGCCCCCCCACTGGGGGGGCGAACACTGAAGCTTTCTTT. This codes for CASSPPTGGANTEAFF.

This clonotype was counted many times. CDR3 bases: TGTGCCAGCAGCGTATTAGCGGGAGGCCCCTTTGGGGAGCTGTTTTTT. It codes for CASSVLAGGPFGELFF. The genes are TRBV9 and TRBJ2-2; TRBD2 matches at 10 bases. V dropped 1 base and J dropped 8; count of bases not matched to a gene: 8. CDR1 is SGDLS and CDR2 is YYNGEE in the germline V gene. The CDR3 has 16 residues.